The next 20 T cell receptor beta chains were all read from a single sample in a study of T-cell reconstitution after alpha-beta-depleted transplantation in children. Preparation of the TCRbeta library involved a method that used unique molecular identifiers. Each CDR3 protein gets one entry after TCRdb re-called the PCR reads with MiXCR. The sample carries about 200,000 distinct CDR3 sequences, about 6% recorded once. The starting material was PBMCs, obtained before TCRalphabeta/CD19-depleted stem cell transplant. The source is a girl under three years old with combined immunodeficiency, due to receive a stem cell transplant.

This clonotype was found many times. This chain links TRBV5-1 with TRBJ2-3; 12 bases map to TRBD2. This CDR3 has 16 residues. The germline V gene has CDR1 SGHRS and CDR2 YFSETQ. The junction had 6 bases not matched to a gene; V was cut back by 3 bases and J by 4 bases. The CDR3 loop reads CASSSKTSGSPDTQYF. Written as DNA, the CDR3 is TGCGCCAGCAGCTCAAAGACTAGCGGGAGTCCAGATACGCAGTATTTT.

This clonotype was counted many times. This chain connects TRBV13 to TRBJ1-2; possibly TRBD1 for D (5 bases). V was cut by 6 bases and J by 3 bases, with 17 bases left in between. There are 15 residues in the CDR3. Germline CDR1 and CDR2: PRHDT and FYEKMQ (reference sequence). CDR3 nucleotides: TGTGCCAGCAGTCTTAGGGGCAGGGCGGACTATGGCTACACCTTC. This encodes CASSLRGRADYGYTF.

This chain joins TRBV20-1 and TRBJ1-1; D gene uncertain. Germline V gene data show CDR1 as DFQATT and CDR2 as SNEGSKA (reference sequence). V was shortened by 3 bases and J by 5 bases, with 16 bases between the two germline ends. The CDR3 runs 14 residues. The CDR3 spells CSARAGPLSTEAFF. The CDR3 DNA is TGCAGTGCTAGGGCCGGGCCTCTGTCGACTGAAGCTTTCTTT.

This clonotype was detected many times. This chain connects TRBV29-1 to TRBJ2-1; no clear D. V lost 2 bases to trimming and J lost 1 base, with 9 bases between them. The germline gives CDR1 SQVTM, CDR2 ANQGSEA. This CDR3 spans 14 amino acids. The CDR3 is CSVESDISYNEQFF. Written as DNA, the CDR3 is TGCAGCGTTGAATCGGATATATCCTACAATGAGCAGTTCTTC.

This clonotype has ten or more counts. The chain combines TRBV21-1 with TRBJ2-3; TRBD2 reflects the table's D call only, with no check against the DNA. TRBV21-1 is a recognized pseudogene. This CDR3 contains 13 residues. In DNA, the CDR3 is TGTGCCAGCAGCACCCGACTAGTATATACGCAGTATTTT. Its translation: CASSTRLVYTQYF.

This clonotype was counted at least ten times. This chain connects TRBV5-1 to TRBJ2-7; D possibly uses TRBD1 or TRBD2 (5 bases each). V was clipped by 4 bases and J by 3 bases, with 8 bases between them. CDR1 SGHRS and CDR2 YFSETQ come from the germline V gene. This CDR3 has 12 residues. CDR3 DNA: TGCGCCAGCAGCGGGGACCTCTACGAGCAGTACTTC. Protein product: CASSGDLYEQYF.

This clonotype was seen ten or more times. The gene calls are TRBV4-1 and TRBJ2-3; possible D gene TRBD1, 5 bases. Trimming left V 4 bases short and J 6 bases short, with 11 bases between. The CDR3 totals 13 residues. The germline V gene encodes CDR1 MGHRA and CDR2 YSYEKL. The CDR3 DNA reads as TGCGCCAGCAGCCTTCCAGGGTGGGATACGCAGTATTTT. Residues: CASSLPGWDTQYF.

The sample holds many counts of this clonotype. The chain carries TRBV29-1 and TRBJ1-2, with 8 bases that match TRBD1. With V trimmed by 4 bases and J by 4 bases, 8 bases remained unmatched. This CDR3 is built from 14 residues. The germline V gene has CDR1 SQVTM and CDR2 ANQGSEA. For the CDR3, the DNA is TGCAGCGTTGCAGGGACAGGATCTATCTATGGCTACACCTTC. This codes for CSVAGTGSIYGYTF.

This clonotype was found a few times. Written as DNA, the CDR3 is TGTGCCAGCAGTAAACAACGGACTCCGCCCTACAATGAGCAGTTCTTC. It translates to CASSKQRTPPYNEQFF. The chain employs TRBV6-2 or TRBV6-3 and TRBJ2-1; D perhaps matches TRBD2 (5 bases). The germline V and J ends were trimmed by 5 bases and 2 bases, with 16 bases remaining between them. Germline lookup yields CDR1 MNHEY and CDR2 SVGEGT. The CDR3 is 16 residues long.

This clonotype was observed at least ten times. V and J are TRBV5-1 and TRBJ2-1; either TRBD1 or TRBD2 may supply D (5 bases each). V dropped 3 bases and J dropped 6 bases, with 16 bases sitting between them. From germline, CDR1 is SGHRS and CDR2 YFSETQ. The CDR3 covers 15 residues. The CDR3 loop is CASSWINGAVNEQFF. The CDR3 DNA sequence: TGCGCCAGCAGCTGGATTAACGGGGCGGTCAATGAGCAGTTCTTC.

This clonotype was seen at least ten times. The chain is built from TRBV5-1 and TRBJ2-7; 10 nucleotides align to TRBD2. Germline-derived CDR1 and CDR2 are SGHRS and YFSETQ. J was trimmed by 3 bases and V by 0 bases; bases with no gene match: 15. The CDR3 length is 19 residues. The CDR3 is CASSLEGGIAGGSFYEQYF. The CDR3 nucleotides are TGCGCCAGCAGCTTGGAAGGGGGAATAGCGGGAGGTTCCTTCTACGAGCAGTACTTC.

This clonotype was found many times. This rearrangement joins TRBV4-2 to TRBJ1-5; D is unclear. This CDR3 is built from 18 residues. Trimming stripped 2 bases from V and 0 bases from J, with 17 bases between. Germline CDR1 and CDR2: LGHNA and YNFKEQ. CDR3 coding DNA: TGTGCCAGCAGCCAAAATATAATAGGACGGAGTAGCAATCAGCCCCAGCATTTT. It yields the protein CASSQNIIGRSSNQPQHF.

This clonotype showed up many times. V is TRBV5-1 and J is TRBJ2-5, with D maybe TRBD1 (7 bases). Germline V CDR1 and CDR2: SGHRS, YFSETQ. V gave up 3 bases and J gave up 0 bases, with 12 bases separating them. This CDR3 has 15 amino acids. This CDR3 reads CASSWGDRDQETQYF. CDR3 bases: TGCGCCAGCAGCTGGGGGGACAGAGACCAAGAGACCCAGTACTTC.

At least ten counts were recorded for this clonotype. The chain is built from TRBV3-1 and TRBJ2-1; D call uncertain. Germline CDR1 and CDR2: LGHDT and YNNKEL (reference sequence). Trimming pared 0 bases from V and 9 bases from J, leaving 6 bases between. The CDR3 has 12 amino acids. CDR3 amino acids: CASSQEFSEQFF. The CDR3 bases are TGTGCCAGCAGCCAAGAGTTTAGTGAGCAGTTCTTC.

This clonotype was picked up many times. The chain employs TRBV7-2 and TRBJ1-1; D is ambiguous. This CDR3 contains 11 residues. V was pared by 0 bases and J by 10 bases, with 6 bases between. Per germline, CDR1 SGHTA and CDR2 FQGNSA. In DNA, the CDR3 is TGTGCCAGCAGCTTAGCCTCGGTAGCTTTCTTT. Translated, it gives CASSLASVAFF.

This clonotype was counted a few times. V and J are TRBV29-1 and TRBJ2-2, with D perhaps TRBD1 or TRBD2 (5 bases each). The CDR3 contains 17 residues. The germline V gene has CDR1 SQVTM and CDR2 ANQGSEA. V dropped 0 bases and J dropped 1 base, with 15 bases sitting between them. CDR3 amino acids: CSVEDVTTEGNTGELFF. The CDR3 bases are TGCAGCGTTGAAGATGTAACGACAGAGGGGAACACCGGGGAGCTGTTTTTT.

At least ten counts were recorded for this clonotype. The chain employs TRBV6-5 and TRBJ1-2; D uncertain. The CDR3 extends over 13 amino acids. V was pared by 6 bases and J by 4 bases, with 12 bases between. From germline, CDR1 is MNHEY and CDR2 SVGAGI. The CDR3 loop is CASSLQKSYGYTF. The CDR3 DNA follows: TGTGCCAGCAGCTTACAGAAGAGCTATGGCTACACCTTC.

This clonotype was counted at least ten times. V and J are TRBV6-2 or TRBV6-3 and TRBJ2-1; 7 nucleotides agree with TRBD2. The CDR3 is 16 residues long. The germline V gene has CDR1 MNHEY and CDR2 SVGEGT. After removal of 5 bases from V and 7 bases from J, the junction contained 14 bases not matched to a gene. CDR3 nucleotides: TGTGCCAGCAGTGGTCTAGCGGAGATTCCTGGAAATGAGCAGTTCTTC. This sequence encodes CASSGLAEIPGNEQFF.

This clonotype was seen ten or more times. This chain uses TRBV29-1 with TRBJ2-1, with TRBD2 identical over 11 bases. V was clipped by 3 bases and J by 7 bases; unmatched bases: 5. CDR3 size: 14 residues. Germline V gene data show CDR1 as SQVTM and CDR2 as ANQGSEA. CDR3: CSVEGTSGKNEQFF. For the CDR3, the DNA is TGCAGCGTTGAGGGGACTAGCGGAAAGAATGAGCAGTTCTTC.

This clonotype was counted between two and nine times. The V call is TRBV7-2, the J call TRBJ2-7; the match to TRBD2 covers 10 bases. CDR3 size: 15 residues. J lost 5 bases, V lost 3 bases, and 7 bases had no gene match. Germline assignment: CDR1 SGHTA and CDR2 FQGNSA. The CDR3: CASSFGPGLANEQYF. CDR3 DNA: TGTGCCAGCAGCTTTGGGCCGGGACTAGCGAACGAGCAGTACTTC.